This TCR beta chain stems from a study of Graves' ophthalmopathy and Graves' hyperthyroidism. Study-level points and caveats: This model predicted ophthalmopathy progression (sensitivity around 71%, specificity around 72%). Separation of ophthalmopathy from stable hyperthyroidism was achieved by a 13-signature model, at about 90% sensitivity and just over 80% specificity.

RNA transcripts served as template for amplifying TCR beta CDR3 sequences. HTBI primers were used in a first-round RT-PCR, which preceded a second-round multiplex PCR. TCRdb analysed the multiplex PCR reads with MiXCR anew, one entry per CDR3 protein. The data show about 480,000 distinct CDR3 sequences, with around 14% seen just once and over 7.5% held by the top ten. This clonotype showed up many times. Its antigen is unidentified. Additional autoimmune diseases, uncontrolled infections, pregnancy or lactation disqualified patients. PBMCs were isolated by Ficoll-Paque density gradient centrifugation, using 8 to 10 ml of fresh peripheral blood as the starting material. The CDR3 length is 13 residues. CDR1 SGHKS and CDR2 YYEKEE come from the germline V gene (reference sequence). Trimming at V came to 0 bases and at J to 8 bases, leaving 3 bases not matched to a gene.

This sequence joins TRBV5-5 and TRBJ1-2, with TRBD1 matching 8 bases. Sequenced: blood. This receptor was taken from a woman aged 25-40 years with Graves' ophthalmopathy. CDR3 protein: CASSLEQGDGYTF. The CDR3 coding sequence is TGTGCCAGCAGCTTGGAACAGGGGGACGGCTACACCTTC.